What follows are 30 T cell receptor beta chains derived from one specimen sequenced in a study of sequential checkpoint blockade in melanoma. Libraries were prepared by immunoSEQ multiplex PCR; TCRdb keeps only in-frame clonotypes and omits some of them. The sample includes roughly 9,100 clones, more than 20% of them seen just once. Indicated treatment: randomized to nivolumab then ipilimumab (arm A) or the reverse (arm B). The source was tumor tissue (inferred from file names), collected from a patient given nivolumab and ipilimumab in sequence. These receptors came from a human donor with melanoma.

The gene calls are TRBV28 and TRBJ2-7, with 9 nucleotides matching TRBD1. V shed 5 bases and J 1 base; nucleotides not matched to a gene: 18. CDR3 length: 19 amino acids. Per germline, CDR1 MDHEN and CDR2 SYDVKM. CDR3 region: CASSMRDRALRWTSYEQYV. The CDR3 DNA reads TGTGCCAGCAGTATGCGGGACAGGGCTCTACGTTGGACTTCCTACGAGCAGTACGTC.

This clone has only a few counts. J is TRBJ1-6 and V is TRBV19; 11 bases map to TRBD1. Looked up from germline, CDR1 is LNHDA and CDR2 is SQIVND (reference sequence). The CDR3 has 17 amino acids. The V segment lost 3 bases and the J segment 6 bases; nucleotides outside the gene matches: 7. The CDR3 loop reads CASSMGRTGGGNSPLHF. The CDR3 DNA is TGTGCCAGTAGTATGGGAAGGACAGGGGGCGGTAATTCACCCCTCCACTTT.

The chain recombines TRBV29-1 with TRBJ1-1; D might be TRBD1 (6 bases). Trimming shortened V by 7 bases and J by 2 bases, and 11 bases separated the two germline ends. The germline V gene encodes CDR1 SQVTM and CDR2 ANQGSEA. The CDR3 has 12 amino acids. CDR3 bases: TGCAGCGGCGGACAGAGAAACACTGAAGCTTTCTTT. Its translation: CSGGQRNTEAFF.

This clone was seen a handful of times. The V call is TRBV6-8, the J call TRBJ2-5; the D gene is possibly TRBD2 (6 bases). The CDR3 has 13 residues. Trimming took 8 bases from V and 2 from J, leaving 12 bases between them. Germline loops: CDR1 MNHGY, CDR2 SAAAGT. CDR3 loop: CASGGITQETQYF. CDR3 sequence (DNA): TGTGCCAGCGGGGGGATTACGCAAGAGACCCAGTACTTC.

This clone came up a few times. The rearrangement uses TRBV6-8 and TRBJ1-1, with 10 positions matching TRBD1. The CDR3 spans 19 residues. Germline V gene lookup returns CDR1 MNHGY and CDR2 SAAAGT. V lost 2 bases to trimming and J lost 4 bases; unmatched junction nucleotides: 16. The CDR3 protein is CASSYQAFPGQGYPTEAFF. The DNA of the CDR3 is TGTGCCAGCAGTTACCAGGCTTTCCCGGGACAGGGGTATCCCACTGAAGCTTTCTTT.

This clone is medium-sized by share. This chain uses TRBV11-3 with TRBJ1-4; the D is unclear. Germline V gene lookup returns CDR1 SGHNT and CDR2 YENEEA. The CDR3 length is 15 residues. The V and J ends lost 2 bases and 1 base respectively, with 8 bases between them. Written as DNA, the CDR3 is TGTGCCAGCAGCTTAACTCGGGGAACTAATGAAAAACTGTTTTTT. Protein sequence: CASSLTRGTNEKLFF.

This clone was seen a single time. V and J are TRBV5-1 and TRBJ2-6; unclear D gene. V gave up 4 bases and J gave up 0 bases, with 17 bases separating them. This CDR3 is built from 18 residues. Germline V lookup: CDR1 SGHRS, CDR2 YFSETQ. The CDR3 is CASSLTYRSSSGANVLTF. Here the CDR3 DNA reads TGCGCCAGCAGCCTCACGTACAGATCTAGCTCTGGGGCCAACGTCCTGACTTTC.

This clone was observed a handful of times. The gene calls are TRBV7-7 and TRBJ2-4; D unclear. Trimming left V 3 bases short and J 0 bases short, with 9 bases between. The CDR3 runs 15 residues. Per the germline V gene, CDR1 is SSHAT and CDR2 is FNYEAQ (reference sequence). CDR3 sequence reads: CASSFGVLAKNIQYF. The CDR3 nucleotides read TGTGCCAGCAGCTTTGGAGTGCTAGCCAAAAACATTCAGTACTTC.

This clone was detected only a few times. This rearrangement joins TRBV11-3 to TRBJ2-7; 16 bases are shared with TRBD2. V was pared by 5 bases and J by 6 bases, with 13 bases of the junction left unmatched. From germline, CDR1 is SGHNT and CDR2 YENEEA. This CDR3 is 18 amino acids long. In nucleotides, the CDR3 is TGTGCCAGCAGCCCTCCCGGGACTAGCGGGGGGGGGCGCGGCGAGCAGTACTTC. It specifies CASSPPGTSGGGRGEQYF.

The genes are TRBV12-5 and TRBJ1-4, with D uncertain. Looked up from germline, CDR1 is LGHNT and CDR2 is FRNRAP. The length of the CDR3 is 15 residues. The CDR3: CASNPSTGLGEKLFF. The CDR3 DNA follows: TGTGCCAGCAATCCCTCCACCGGGTTGGGGGAAAAACTGTTTTTT.

This clone was detected only a few times. The chain combines TRBV11-3 with TRBJ2-7; D assignment may be TRBD1 or TRBD2 (5 bases each). Germline V gene data show CDR1 as SGHNT and CDR2 as YENEEA. The ends were cut back, 5 bases at V and 3 bases at J, with 20 bases in the middle. This CDR3 is 16 amino acids long. CDR3 DNA: TGTGCCAGCAGCGCCAACAGGAGAGAGGGATTCTACGAGCAGTACGTC. Protein product: CASSANRREGFYEQYV.

This clone was picked up a small number of times. The rearrangement joins TRBV6-8 to TRBJ1-1; 8 bases align to TRBD1. CDR3 length: 14 residues. Germline V gene lookup returns CDR1 MNHGY and CDR2 SAAAGT. With V trimmed by 3 bases and J by 5 bases, 5 bases remained unmatched. In nucleotides, the CDR3 is TGTGCCAGCAGTTATCGGACAGGGAGGACTGAAGCTTTCTTT. It encodes CASSYRTGRTEAFF.

The gene calls are TRBV7-5 and TRBJ2-7; TRBD2, the table's D call, was not compared with the DNA. TRBV7-5 has pseudogene status. This CDR3 comprises 19 residues. The CDR3 spells CASSQRWTSGGAVPYEQYF. The CDR3 bases are TGTGCCAGCAGCCAACGCTGGACTAGCGGGGGGGCTGTCCCCTACGAGCAGTACTTC.

The sample holds a few counts of this clone. V gene TRBV11-3 combines with J gene TRBJ2-5; no clear D gene. V was pared by 1 base and J by 1 base, with 7 bases between. The CDR3 length is 14 residues. The germline V gene encodes CDR1 SGHNT and CDR2 YENEEA. The CDR3 is CASSLVGIQETQYF. The DNA for the CDR3 is TGTGCCAGCAGCTTAGTAGGAATCCAAGAGACCCAGTACTTC.

This clone occurred many times. The CDR3 reads CASSLRGGGQPQHF. DNA of the CDR3: TGTGCCAGCAGTTTACGGGGGGGCGGACAGCCCCAGCATTTT. The chain has TRBV28 and TRBJ1-5; D possibly corresponds to TRBD1 (6 bases). Germline values: CDR1 MDHEN, CDR2 SYDVKM. V was cut by 2 bases and J by 7 bases, with 12 bases left in between. This CDR3 is 14 amino acids long.

This clone was counted a few times. The chain carries TRBV4-1 and TRBJ1-1, with D unresolved. CDR3 size: 14 residues. In germline, CDR1 is MGHRA, CDR2 YSYEKL. The V gene lost 1 base and the J gene lost 4 bases, with 10 bases spanning the gap. CDR3 DNA sequence: TGCGCCAGCAGCCAAGTATGGAGGTTCACTGAAGCTTTCTTT. Translated, it gives CASSQVWRFTEAFF.

This rearrangement joins TRBV15 to TRBJ1-1, with a possible D match to TRBD1 (5 bases). Germline CDR1 and CDR2: LNHNV and YYDKDF (reference sequence). Trimming pared 2 bases from V and 5 bases from J, leaving 15 bases between. The CDR3 length is 15 residues. CDR3: CATSRFVGLRTEAFF. The CDR3 DNA sequence: TGTGCCACCAGCAGATTCGTGGGGCTTCGAACTGAAGCTTTCTTT.

The chain couples TRBV11-3 to TRBJ2-1, with a tentative D call TRBD1 (6 bases). Germline V gives CDR1 SGHNT, CDR2 YENEEA. This CDR3 contains 15 residues. The V and J ends lost 5 bases and 7 bases respectively, with 18 bases between them. CDR3 sequence: CASSLGWTAENEQFF. The CDR3 DNA is TGTGCCAGCAGCCTGGGGTGGACAGCCGAGAATGAGCAGTTCTTC. Full variable domain (outside the CDR3, taken from reference TRBV11-3 and TRBJ2-1): EAGVVQSPRYKIIEKKQPVAFWCNPISGHNTLYWYLQNLGQGPELLIRYENEEAVDDSQLPKDRFSAERLKGVDSTLKIQPAELGDSAVYLCASSLGWTAENEQFFGPGTRLTVL.

The rearrangement links TRBV6-8 to TRBJ2-1; a possible D gene is TRBD1 (5 bases). V lost 5 bases to trimming and J lost 7 bases, with 27 bases between them. CDR3 length: 18 amino acids. CDR1 MNHGY and CDR2 SAAAGT come from the germline V gene. CDR3 sequence (DNA): TGTGCCAGCAGTGGAAGGGGAAGGGTTGGGATAGTGGTGAATGAGCAGTTCTTC. Encoded protein: CASSGRGRVGIVVNEQFF.

The chain couples TRBV14 to TRBJ2-1, with 7 bases fitting TRBD1. Germline CDR1 and CDR2: SGHDN and FVKESK. Germline trimming cut 0 bases from V and 5 bases from J; bases unmatched to any gene: 10. The CDR3 is 17 amino acids. Written as DNA, the CDR3 is TGTGCCAGCAGCCAAGAAAGGCTCGGGACAGTCAACAATGAGCAGTTCTTC. Its translation: CASSQERLGTVNNEQFF.

The V and J genes are TRBV5-1 and TRBJ2-3, with a tentative D call TRBD2 (6 bases). Per germline, CDR1 SGHRS and CDR2 YFSETQ. The CDR3 contains 16 residues. Trimming cost V 4 bases and J 2 bases, with 17 bases left between them. The CDR3 DNA sequence: TGCGCCAGCAGCCCCGGAGCGGGTCATGCCACAGATACGCAGTATTTT. Amino acid sequence: CASSPGAGHATDTQYF.

The V call is TRBV29-1, the J call TRBJ2-3; unclear D gene. This CDR3 spans 13 amino acids. V lost 3 bases and J lost 4, with 11 bases in between. Germline V gene sequence: CDR1 SQVTM, CDR2 ANQGSEA. The CDR3 DNA sequence: TGCAGCGTTGACTGGGGAAGCCCAGATACGCAGTATTTT. Translated, it gives CSVDWGSPDTQYF.

The J gene is TRBJ2-2, the V gene TRBV7-1, with D possibly being TRBD1 or TRBD2 (5 bases each). TRBV7-1 is reported as an ORF; its role is uncertain. Trimming left V 8 bases short and J 4 bases short, with 11 bases between. The CDR3 consists of 13 residues. The CDR3 sequence: CASAIGATGELFF. The CDR3 DNA reads TGTGCCAGCGCCATCGGGGCCACCGGGGAGCTGTTTTTT.

This clone occurred many times. The genes are TRBV11-3 and TRBJ1-1; no reliable D call. This CDR3 is built from 14 residues. The germline gives CDR1 SGHNT, CDR2 YENEEA. V gave up 3 bases and J gave up 5 bases, with 13 bases separating them. Here the CDR3 reads CASSLRGRTTEAFF. The CDR3 DNA follows: TGTGCCAGCAGCTTGCGAGGGAGGACTACTGAAGCTTTCTTT.

V gene TRBV19 combines with J gene TRBJ1-1; no firm D call. Germline CDR1 and CDR2: LNHDA and SQIVND (reference sequence). This CDR3 has 13 amino acids. Trimming shortened V by 1 base and J by 9 bases, and 12 bases separated the two germline ends. The CDR3 nucleotides read TGTGCCAGTAGTATAGGGTTGGGTCTTAAAGCTTTCTTT. Its translation is CASSIGLGLKAFF.

In its sample, this clone is medium-sized. The rearrangement uses TRBV11-3 and TRBJ2-1, with TRBD2 matching over 10 bases. This CDR3 spans 17 amino acids. The V segment lost 4 bases and the J segment 10 bases; nucleotides outside the gene matches: 16. In germline, CDR1 is SGHNT, CDR2 YENEEA. The CDR3 region has the DNA TGTGCCAGCAGCTCCCGGCTTGGGCCTAGCGGGGGAGGGGAGCAGTTCTTC. It yields the protein CASSSRLGPSGGGEQFF.

This clone was picked up a small number of times. As DNA, the CDR3 is TGTGCCAGCAGCTTAGGGTTTAGTAATTCACCCCTCCACTTT. It codes for CASSLGFSNSPLHF. The genes are TRBV11-3 and TRBJ1-6; D remains ambiguous. The CDR3 runs 14 residues. The germline V gene has CDR1 SGHNT and CDR2 YENEEA. Trimming shortened V by 1 base and J by 6 bases, and 7 bases separated the two germline ends.

This clone was seen repeatedly, ten times or more. V and J are TRBV7-1 and TRBJ1-1; D call uncertain. TRBV7-1 is sorted into the ORF group, with uncertain function. CDR3 size: 13 residues. V was cut by 5 bases and J by 4 bases, with 11 bases left in between. For the CDR3, the DNA is TGTGCCAGCAGCCCCTCAGTTGTCACTGAAGCTTTCTTT. Translation: CASSPSVVTEAFF.

This clone was counted only a few times. The chain couples TRBV11-3 to TRBJ2-2, with 10 bases identical to TRBD1. CDR3 length: 15 amino acids. V lost 7 bases and J lost 4; bases outside the gene matches: 6. Germline CDR1 and CDR2: SGHNT and YENEEA. CDR3 in amino acids: CASTRQGASTGELFF. The CDR3 DNA reads as TGTGCCAGCACCCGACAGGGGGCGAGCACCGGGGAGCTGTTTTTT.

V gene TRBV6-4 combines with J gene TRBJ1-5; no clear D gene. The CDR3 is 15 residues long. Germline V lookup: CDR1 MRHNA, CDR2 SNTAGT. V lost 7 bases and J 0 bases, leaving 13 bases between the germline ends. The chain's CDR3 is CASNVSNYSNQPQHF. DNA of the CDR3: TGTGCCAGCAACGTATCCAACTATAGCAATCAGCCCCAGCATTTT.